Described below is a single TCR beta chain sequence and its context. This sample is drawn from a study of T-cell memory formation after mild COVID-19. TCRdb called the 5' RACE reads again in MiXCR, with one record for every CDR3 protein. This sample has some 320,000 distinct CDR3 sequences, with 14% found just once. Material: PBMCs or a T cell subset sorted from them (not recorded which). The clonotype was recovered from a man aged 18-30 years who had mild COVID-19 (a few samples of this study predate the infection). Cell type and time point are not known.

The DNA of the CDR3 is TGTGCCAGTAGGGCTAACTATGGCTACACCTTC. Amino acid sequence: CASRANYGYTF. The rearrangement joins TRBV6-5 to TRBJ1-2; D not resolved. CDR1 is MNHEY and CDR2 is SVGAGI in the germline V gene. This CDR3 has 11 residues. Deletions cut 9 bases from V and 0 bases from J, with 5 bases between.